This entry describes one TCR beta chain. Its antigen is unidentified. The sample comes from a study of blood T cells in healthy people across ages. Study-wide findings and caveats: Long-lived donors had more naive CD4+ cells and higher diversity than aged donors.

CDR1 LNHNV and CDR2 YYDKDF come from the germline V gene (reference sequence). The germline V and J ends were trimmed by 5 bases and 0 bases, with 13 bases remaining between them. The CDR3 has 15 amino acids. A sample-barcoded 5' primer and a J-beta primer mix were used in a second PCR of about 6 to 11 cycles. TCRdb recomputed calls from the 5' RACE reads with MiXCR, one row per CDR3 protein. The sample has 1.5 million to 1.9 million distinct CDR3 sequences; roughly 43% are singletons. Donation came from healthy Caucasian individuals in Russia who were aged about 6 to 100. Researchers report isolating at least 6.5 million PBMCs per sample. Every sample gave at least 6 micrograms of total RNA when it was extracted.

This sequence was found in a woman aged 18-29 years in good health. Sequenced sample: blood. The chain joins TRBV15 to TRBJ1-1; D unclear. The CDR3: CATSVQGRVNTEAFF. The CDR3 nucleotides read TGTGCCACCAGCGTTCAAGGCCGGGTGAACACTGAAGCTTTCTTT.